The clone carrying this T cell receptor (beta chain) occurred once. Its target is not known. This CDR3 is also generated by other DNA sequences in the sample. This specimen comes from a study of a mutant IDH1 vaccine in newly diagnosed glioma. Study-level background: Radiotherapy alone preceded vaccination by 4-6 weeks; alternatively, vaccination started with temozolomide cycles. Males made up around 62% and females about 40% of treated patients, whose mean age was about 37 years. At week 47 came visit V13, while visit V12 had come at week 35.

Measured with immunoSEQ multiplex PCR; TCRdb has only the in-frame clones, and not every one. The repertoire holds approximately 84,000 clones, roughly four fifths seen once, with more than 4.5% in the top ten. The J segment lost 6 bases and the V segment lost 4 bases, leaving 14 bases of the junction unmatched. The CDR3 totals 15 residues. From germline, CDR1 is GTSNPN and CDR2 SVGIG (reference sequence). Time point described: week 47, end of study. Each dose delivered 300 ug of mutant IDH1 20-mer peptide subcutaneously with imiquimod. In weeks 1, 3, 5, 7, 11, 15, 19 and 23, patients were vaccinated.

The sequenced sample was PBMCs, obtained from a glioma patient whose treatment included an IDH1 peptide vaccine. J is TRBJ2-7 and V is TRBV30; 8 bases match TRBD1. The receptor comes from a man aged 40-49 years with glioma. The CDR3 DNA reads as TGTGCCTGGACTCCCCGGCAGGGGGCGCGTACCGAGCAGTACTTC. This gives the protein CAWTPRQGARTEQYF. The full variable domain, its missing parts supplied by reference TRBV30 and TRBJ2-7, is SQTIHQWPATLVQPVGSPLSLECTVEGTSNPNLYWYRQAAGRGLQLLFYSVGIGQISSEVPQNLSASRPQDRQFILSSKKLLLSDSGFYLCAWTPRQGARTEQYFGPGTRLTVT.